This TCR beta chain derives from a study of identical twins. General study results and limits: Insertions were reduced in abundant cord blood beta clonotypes but not in memory repertoires. Surplus twin overlap in beta out-of-frame sequences was less pronounced.

About this clonotype: Its antigen is undetermined. Relative to the germline gene, one junction end is altered; a read error may explain this.

After template switching added a universal primer site, the resulting cDNA carried unique molecular identifiers. TCRdb passed the 5' RACE reads through MiXCR, listing each CDR3 protein once. The table records roughly 1.6 million distinct CDR3 sequences, about 32% of them present only once. CDR1 is SGHRS, CDR2 YFSETQ, per germline. The CDR3 is 13 residues long. Specimen: cord blood. The V call is TRBV5-1, the J call TRBJ2-1; D is uncertain. The sequence was obtained from a newborn girl in good health. CDR3 sequence reads: CASSRGRNNGQFF. The CDR3 DNA sequence: TGCGCCAGCAGCCGAGGACGCAACAATGGGCAGTTCTTC.